Shown below are 20 T cell receptor beta chains from a single sample sequenced in a study of T cell responses to AZD1222 COVID-19 vaccine. Data came from immunoSEQ multiplex PCR; TCRdb stores just in-frame clones and leaves some out. The sample has about 110,000 clones, roughly 84% seen once. The material was peripheral blood, obtained on day 0 of AZD1222 vaccination. These receptors were obtained from an adult in good health.

The chain links TRBV24-1 to TRBJ1-1; no firm D call. The CDR3 is made up of 12 amino acids. Germline values: CDR1 KGHDR, CDR2 SFDVKD. The V end lost 6 bases, the J end lost 7 bases, and 11 bases lay between the germline ends. CDR3 residues: CATSSSRYEAFF. In DNA, the CDR3 is TGTGCCACCAGTTCAAGCCGTTATGAAGCTTTCTTT.

This chain connects TRBV28 to TRBJ1-2; 7 nucleotides line up with TRBD1. From germline, CDR1 is MDHEN and CDR2 SYDVKM. The CDR3 is 13 amino acids. Trimming removed 7 bases from V and 6 bases from J; junction bases left unmatched: 8. CDR3 loop: CASNTGARNGYTF. CDR3 nucleotides: TGTGCCAGCAATACAGGGGCGAGGAATGGCTACACCTTC.

The chain carries TRBV5-1 and TRBJ2-1; D uncertain. Germline-derived CDR1 and CDR2 are SGHRS and YFSETQ. The CDR3 spans 15 residues. V dropped 0 bases and J dropped 6 bases, with 13 bases sitting between them. The chain's CDR3 is CASSLVTMGINEQFF. CDR3 nucleotide sequence: TGCGCCAGCAGCTTGGTTACCATGGGGATCAATGAGCAGTTCTTC.

This clone was seen only a few times. The chain recombines TRBV28 with TRBJ1-2, with 10 bases fitting TRBD1. V lost 1 base to trimming and J lost 6 bases; unmatched junction nucleotides: 2. The CDR3 consists of 14 residues. Germline CDR1 is MDHEN and CDR2 is SYDVKM. DNA for the CDR3: TGTGCCAGCAGTTTATTTGGGACAGGGGATGGCTACACCTTC. It is translated as CASSLFGTGDGYTF.

V is TRBV6-2 or TRBV6-3 and J is TRBJ2-7; 7 positions match TRBD2. CDR3 length: 16 amino acids. From germline, CDR1 is MNHEY and CDR2 SVGEGT. V lost 5 bases, J lost 5 bases, and 15 bases stayed unmatched. CDR3 coding DNA: TGTGCCAGCAGTGACCGAAACACAAGGACTAGACACGAGCAGTACTTC. Translation gives CASSDRNTRTRHEQYF.

The V gene is TRBV7-9, the J gene TRBJ2-3; D gene uncertain. From germline, CDR1 is SEHNR and CDR2 FQNEAQ (reference sequence). The CDR3 length is 15 residues. V was cut by 1 base and J by 0 bases, with 8 bases left in between. CDR3 loop: CASSLVVLSTDTQYF. The CDR3 coding sequence is TGTGCCAGCAGCTTAGTGGTGCTGAGCACAGATACGCAGTATTTT.

This clone was counted a single time. This chain joins TRBV6-5 and TRBJ2-1; TRBD2 matches at 8 bases. The CDR3 loop spans 15 amino acids. With V trimmed by 10 bases and J by 4 bases, 12 bases remained unmatched. Germline V lookup: CDR1 MNHEY, CDR2 SVGAGI. Written as DNA, the CDR3 is TGTGCCACCCAGCTGGCGGGGGGCGCATACAATGAGCAGTTCTTC. It codes for CATQLAGGAYNEQFF.

CDR3 amino acids: CASNRGGATDTQYF. The CDR3 DNA is TGTGCCAGCAATCGCGGGGGGGCAACAGATACGCAGTATTTT. The chain carries TRBV6-5 and TRBJ2-3; the match to TRBD2 covers 9 bases. Germline values: CDR1 MNHEY, CDR2 SVGAGI. This CDR3 spans 14 amino acids. Germline trimming cut 7 bases from V and 3 bases from J; bases unmatched to any gene: 5.

The rearrangement joins TRBV2 to TRBJ2-2; TRBD2 might be the D (5 bases). Per the germline V gene, CDR1 is SNHLY and CDR2 is FYNNEI. The CDR3 is 15 residues long. The ends were cut back, 8 bases at V and 0 bases at J, with 13 bases in the middle. DNA for the CDR3: TGTGCCAGCCGAACGGGAAGCGCGAACACCGGGGAGCTGTTTTTT. This gives the protein CASRTGSANTGELFF.

The CDR3 sequence is CAWSGGTSGDNEQFF. CDR3 nucleotides: TGTGCCTGGAGCGGCGGGACTAGCGGAGACAATGAGCAGTTCTTC. The chain joins TRBV30 to TRBJ2-1; 11 bases line up with TRBD2. Germline CDR1 and CDR2: GTSNPN and SVGIG (reference sequence). CDR3 length: 15 residues. V lost 3 bases to trimming and J lost 5 bases; unmatched junction nucleotides: 6.

The V gene is TRBV7-2, the J gene TRBJ2-1, with D unresolved. The CDR3 covers 13 residues. Germline V gene sequence: CDR1 SGHTA, CDR2 FQGNSA. With 5 bases removed from V and 0 bases from J, the gap between germline ends came to 5 bases. CDR3 amino acids: CASSAGSYNEQFF. The CDR3, as DNA: TGTGCCAGCAGCGCCGGCTCCTACAATGAGCAGTTCTTC.

The chain is built from TRBV3-1 (or the pseudogene TRBV3-2) and TRBJ2-4; TRBD2 might be the D (6 bases). Germline V gene sequence: CDR1 LGHDT, CDR2 YNNKEL (reference sequence). The CDR3 totals 14 residues. Trimming shortened V by 1 base and J by 5 bases, and 9 bases separated the two germline ends. In DNA, the CDR3 is TGTGCCAGCAGCCAAGGACTAGGTGAAAACATTCAGTACTTC. Translation gives CASSQGLGENIQYF.

V is TRBV11-2 and J is TRBJ2-7; D is unresolved. V shed 5 bases and J shed 5 bases, with 19 bases lying between them. The germline V gene encodes CDR1 SGHAT and CDR2 FQNNGV. The CDR3 loop spans 15 amino acids. CDR3 DNA: TGTGCCAGCAGCAACCCCCGACTGGGCCACCACGAGCAGTACTTC. The encoded protein is CASSNPRLGHHEQYF.

J is TRBJ1-3 and V is TRBV2, with D unclear. The CDR3 loop spans 17 amino acids. V was trimmed by 3 bases and J by 0 bases, leaving 15 bases between them. Germline V CDR1 and CDR2: SNHLY, FYNNEI. CDR3 sequence: CASSESGGRNSGNTIYF. The DNA of the CDR3 is TGTGCCAGCAGTGAGTCAGGCGGACGAAACTCTGGAAACACCATATATTTT.

The CDR3 bases are TGCGCCAGCAGCTCCGACAGGGAATCCTACAATGAGCAGTTCTTC. The encoded protein is CASSSDRESYNEQFF. This chain connects TRBV5-1 to TRBJ2-1; 7 nucleotides line up with TRBD1. V dropped 3 bases and J dropped 1; count of bases not matched to a gene: 4. This CDR3 has 15 residues. In germline, CDR1 is SGHRS, CDR2 YFSETQ.

This chain connects TRBV12-3 or TRBV12-4 to TRBJ1-2, with a weak D call TRBD1 (5 bases). The CDR3 contains 12 residues. Trimming took off 6 bases at V and 7 bases at J, with 12 bases between the two ends. CDR3 DNA: TGTGCCAGCAGGGGCGGGGACGGTGGCTACACCTTC. It is translated as CASRGGDGGYTF.

V usage is TRBV7-9 and J usage is TRBJ2-7; 9 bases fit TRBD2. CDR3 size: 15 residues. V shed 5 bases, J shed 2 bases, and the junction held 7 bases outside the gene matches. Germline CDR1 and CDR2: SEHNR and FQNEAQ (reference sequence). The CDR3 DNA reads TGTGCCAGCAGCCCTAGAGCTAGCGGGACCTACGAGCAGTACTTC. Its translation: CASSPRASGTYEQYF.

V usage is TRBV28 and J usage is TRBJ2-5, with D perhaps given as TRBD1 or TRBD2 (5 bases each). V was trimmed by 6 bases and J by 2 bases, leaving 16 bases between them. The CDR3 is 15 residues long. Germline loops: CDR1 MDHEN, CDR2 SYDVKM. CDR3 in DNA: TGTGCCAGCAGCAGGTGGGGGATCCGGCAAGAGACCCAGTACTTC. This sequence encodes CASSRWGIRQETQYF.

The rearrangement links TRBV6-5 to TRBJ2-3; 8 bases are shared with TRBD2. V lost 5 bases, J lost 3 bases, and 4 bases stayed unmatched. CDR3 length: 14 amino acids. CDR1 is MNHEY and CDR2 is SVGAGI in the germline V gene. This chain's CDR3 is CASSPGGGTDTQYF. The CDR3 nucleotides read TGTGCCAGCAGTCCCGGGGGGGGAACAGATACGCAGTATTTT.

This chain connects TRBV7-2 to TRBJ1-1, with D maybe TRBD1 (5 bases). CDR3 size: 16 residues. The V gene's germline CDR1 is SGHTA and CDR2 FQGNSA. V lost 5 bases and J 0 bases, leaving 16 bases between the germline ends. This CDR3 is CASSIDSMRVNTEAFF. The CDR3 nucleotides are TGTGCCAGCAGCATAGACAGTATGCGGGTGAACACTGAAGCTTTCTTT. The full variable domain, rest sourced from reference TRBV7-2 and TRBJ1-1, is GAGVSQSPSNKVTEKGKDVELRCDPISGHTALYWYRQSLGQGLEFLIYFQGNSAPDKSGLPSDRFSAERTGGSVSTLTIQRTQQEDSAVYLCASSIDSMRVNTEAFFGQGTRLTVV.